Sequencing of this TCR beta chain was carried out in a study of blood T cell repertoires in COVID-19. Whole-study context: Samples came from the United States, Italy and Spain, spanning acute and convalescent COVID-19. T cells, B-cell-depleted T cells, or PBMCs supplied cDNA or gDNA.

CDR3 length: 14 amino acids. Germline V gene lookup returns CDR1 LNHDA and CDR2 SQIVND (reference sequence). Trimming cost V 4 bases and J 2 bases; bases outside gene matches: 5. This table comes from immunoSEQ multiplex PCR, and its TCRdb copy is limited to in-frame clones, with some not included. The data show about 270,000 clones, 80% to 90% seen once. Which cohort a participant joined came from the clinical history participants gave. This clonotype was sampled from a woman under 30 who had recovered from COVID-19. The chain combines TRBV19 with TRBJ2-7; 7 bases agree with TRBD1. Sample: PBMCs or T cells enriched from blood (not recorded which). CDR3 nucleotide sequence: TGTGCCAGTAGTACCGACAGGGCCGCCTACGAGCAGTACTTC. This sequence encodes CASSTDRAAYEQYF.